This TCR beta chain was identified during a study of cytomegalovirus exposure and HLA in healthy donors. Overall study: The same platform used for the 650 to 850 first-cohort repertoires was also used for the 120 or so validation repertoires, as a later analysis reported.

Germline values: CDR1 KGHSH, CDR2 LQKENI. V trimming: 4 bases; J trimming: 3 bases; junction bases outside the gene matches: 2. The length of the CDR3 is 14 residues. Only in-frame clones appear in the TCRdb table, and some are missing; sequencing was by immunoSEQ multiplex PCR. This sample yields some 140,000 clones, of which 84% are seen a single time; 1.4% to 1.5% belongs to the top ten. Notes on this clone: Its antigen is not identified.

Study results and caveats: CMV antigen specificity of three CMV-associated chains was confirmed in vitro.

The clonotype originates from a woman aged 30 to 39 in good health and CMV-seronegative. The specimen sequenced was PBMCs. The V call is TRBV18, the J call TRBJ2-7, with 11 nucleotides matching TRBD1. The CDR3 DNA follows: TGTGCCAGCTCACAGGGACAGGGGGACTACGAGCAGTACTTC. It translates to CASSQGQGDYEQYF.